The 21 T cell receptor beta chains in this list originate from one sample, sequenced in a study of blood T cells in healthy people across ages. A second PCR, run for about 6 to 12 cycles, used a sample-barcoded 5' primer plus a J-beta primer mix. TCRdb called the 5' RACE reads again in MiXCR, with one record for every CDR3 protein. The sample records fewer than 1 million distinct CDR3 sequences, more than 40% being singletons. Input material: blood. The receptors originated from a man aged 55 to 70 in good health.

In its sample, this clonotype was seen once. A much larger clone is a single base away; this may be a read error. CDR3 DNA: TGCAGCGTAGAGGGCAGGGGGCGATGGTACTTC. Translated, it gives CSVEGRGRWYF. The chain uses TRBV29-1 and TRBJ2-4, with TRBD1 matching over 8 bases. Looked up from germline, CDR1 is SQVTM and CDR2 is ANQGSEA. This CDR3 is built from 11 residues. With 6 bases clipped from V and 15 bases from J, the junction kept 10 bases outside the gene matches.

This clonotype was observed a few times. J is TRBJ2-3 and V is TRBV4-1; no firm D call. CDR1 is MGHRA, CDR2 YSYEKL, per germline. Trimming took off 5 bases at V and 5 bases at J, with 8 bases between the two ends. This CDR3 is built from 12 residues. CDR3 DNA sequence: TGCGCCAGCAGCTCGTCTGTAGATACGCAGTATTTT. Translating gives CASSSSVDTQYF.

V is TRBV2 and J is TRBJ2-6; 7 bases are a match to TRBD2. With V trimmed by 7 bases and J by 3 bases, 9 bases remained unmatched. Germline V gene data show CDR1 as SNHLY and CDR2 as FYNNEI. This CDR3 has 16 amino acids. The CDR3 DNA is TGTGCCAGCATCCGGGGGGTGGGTAGTGGGGCCAACGTCCTGACTTTC. It is translated as CASIRGVGSGANVLTF.

This clonotype came up a few times. The chain joins TRBV11-1 to TRBJ2-4; a possible D gene is TRBD2 (7 bases). The CDR3 spans 16 residues. With 5 bases removed from V and 0 bases from J, the gap between germline ends came to 14 bases. Germline-derived CDR1 and CDR2 are SGHAT and FQDESV (reference sequence). DNA of the CDR3: TGTGCCAGCAGCCCTATGGGGGGGCCAGCCAAAAACATTCAGTACTTC. Translating gives CASSPMGGPAKNIQYF.

CDR3 sequence (DNA): TGTGCCCACAGGGCACCCAACACCGGGGAGCTGTTTTTT. It is translated as CAHRAPNTGELFF. The chain combines TRBV6-6 with TRBJ2-2; D is perhaps TRBD1 (6 bases). The CDR3 contains 13 residues. V lost 11 bases to trimming and J lost 2 bases, with 12 bases between them. Germline V lookup: CDR1 MNHNY, CDR2 SVGAGI (reference sequence).

V usage is TRBV20-1 and J usage is TRBJ1-5, with TRBD1 matching over 7 bases. CDR3 length: 14 residues. Trimming took 5 bases from V and 4 from J; bases not matched to a gene: 8. CDR1 is DFQATT, CDR2 SNEGSKA, per germline (reference sequence). The CDR3 region is CSAGQRTGNQPQHF. The CDR3, as DNA: TGCAGTGCTGGCCAAAGGACAGGAAATCAGCCCCAGCATTTT.

This chain links TRBV11-2 with TRBJ2-4; possible D gene TRBD2, 6 bases. The J call may be mistaken, given a closer DNA end match to TRBJ2-5. This CDR3 region has 15 residues. The germline V gene has CDR1 SGHAT and CDR2 FQNNGV. Written as DNA, the CDR3 is TGTGCCAGCAGCTTCGGGGACCGCGGAGGGGAGACCCAGTACTTC. It codes for CASSFGDRGGETQYF.

This clonotype appeared a few times. V gene TRBV7-2 combines with J gene TRBJ2-7, with D tentatively TRBD2 (6 bases). This CDR3 contains 13 residues. Trimming removed 0 bases at V and 6 bases at J, with 9 bases between. Germline V gene lookup returns CDR1 SGHTA and CDR2 FQGNSA. The CDR3 spells CASSLALGGEQYF. CDR3 in DNA: TGTGCCAGCAGCTTAGCGCTGGGAGGCGAGCAGTACTTC.

This rearrangement joins TRBV12-3 or TRBV12-4 to TRBJ1-6; D is perhaps TRBD1 (5 bases). This CDR3 comprises 13 residues. V lost 5 bases to trimming and J lost 10 bases, with 12 bases between them. CDR3 amino acids: CASSDQGSSPLHF. DNA for the CDR3: TGTGCCAGCAGTGACCAGGGAAGCTCACCCCTCCACTTT.

The chain has TRBV7-2 and TRBJ2-3; no definite D call. The CDR3 covers 16 residues. Trimming stripped 1 base from V and 5 bases from J, with 16 bases between. Germline CDR1 is SGHTA and CDR2 is FQGNSA. CDR3 in amino acids: CASSLVGKHRGDTQYF. The CDR3 DNA reads TGTGCCAGCAGCTTAGTTGGGAAACATCGAGGAGATACGCAGTATTTT.

The sample holds one count of this clonotype. The chain joins TRBV3-1 to TRBJ1-4; D is unclear. The CDR3 totals 11 residues. V gave up 4 bases and J gave up 11 bases, with 8 bases separating them. Germline lookup yields CDR1 LGHDT and CDR2 YNNKEL (reference sequence). The CDR3 DNA follows: TGTGCCAGCAGCCTCCTGACGAAACTGTTTTTT. Residues: CASSLLTKLFF.

The table lists this clonotype with a few counts. This chain links TRBV29-1 with TRBJ2-5, with 7 bases matching TRBD2. The germline V gene has CDR1 SQVTM and CDR2 ANQGSEA. J was trimmed by 1 base and V by 7 bases; bases with no gene match: 12. This CDR3 has 15 amino acids. CDR3 protein: CSAPASGASQETQYF. In nucleotides, the CDR3 is TGCAGCGCCCCCGCTAGCGGTGCCAGCCAAGAGACCCAGTACTTC. The full variable domain, rest sourced from reference TRBV29-1 and TRBJ2-5, is SAVISQKPSRDICQRGTSLTIQCQVDSQVTMMFWYRQQPGQSLTLIATANQGSEATYESGFVIDKFPISRPNLTFSTLTVSNMSPEDSSIYLCSAPASGASQETQYFGPGTRLLVL.

Concerning this clonotype itself: A much more abundant neighbour one base away suggests this may be a read error. The rearrangement links TRBV20-1 to TRBJ2-7, with 7 bases that match TRBD1. The CDR3 totals 14 residues. Germline assignment: CDR1 DFQATT and CDR2 SNEGSKA (reference sequence). V trimming: 5 bases; J trimming: 7 bases; junction bases outside the gene matches: 14. The CDR3 sequence is CSAGSPGQTREQYF. The CDR3 nucleotides are TGCAGTGCTGGATCACCGGGACAGACGAGGGAGCAGTACTTC.

The V gene is TRBV6-2 or TRBV6-3, the J gene TRBJ1-2, with D unresolved. The CDR3 extends over 13 amino acids. Germline CDR1 and CDR2: MNHEY and SVGEGT. The V and J ends lost 4 bases and 1 base respectively, with 7 bases between them. The CDR3, as DNA: TGTGCCAGCAGTTCTCGGATTAACTATGGCTACACCTTC. It specifies CASSSRINYGYTF.

The rearrangement uses TRBV20-1 and TRBJ1-2, with D unclear. Trimming took off 7 bases at V and 5 bases at J, with 5 bases between the two ends. Germline V gives CDR1 DFQATT, CDR2 SNEGSKA (reference sequence). This CDR3 has 9 residues. CDR3 sequence reads: CSVGYGYTF. In DNA form, the CDR3 reads TGCAGTGTGGGGTATGGCTACACCTTC.

CDR3 protein: CASSLAGRPNTGELFF. The CDR3, as DNA: TGCGCCAGCAGCTTGGCCGGCAGACCGAACACCGGGGAGCTGTTTTTT. The V call is TRBV5-1, the J call TRBJ2-2; D not certain. This CDR3 contains 16 residues. V was clipped by 0 bases and J by 0 bases, with 9 bases between them. CDR1 SGHRS and CDR2 YFSETQ come from the germline V gene.

The chain recombines TRBV2 with TRBJ1-2; no definite D call. Trimming pared 6 bases from V and 1 base from J, leaving 9 bases between. Germline CDR1 reads SNHLY; CDR2 reads FYNNEI. This CDR3 region has 13 residues. This CDR3 is CASRGVGNYGYTF. The CDR3 nucleotides are TGTGCCAGCAGGGGAGTCGGTAACTATGGCTACACCTTC. Full variable domain (missing parts from reference TRBV2 and TRBJ1-2): EPEVTQTPSHQVTQMGQEVILRCVPISNHLYFYWYRQILGQKVEFLVSFYNNEISEKSEIFDDQFSVERPDGSNFTLKIRSTKLEDSAMYFCASRGVGNYGYTFGSGTRLTVV.

The rearrangement links TRBV5-1 to TRBJ2-1; TRBD2 matches at 10 bases. Germline V gene data show CDR1 as SGHRS and CDR2 as YFSETQ. The V segment lost 6 bases and the J segment 7 bases; nucleotides outside the gene matches: 7. The CDR3 is 14 residues long. CDR3 DNA sequence: TGCGCCAGCAAGAGCGGGGGGGCCTTGAATGAGCAGTTCTTC. Translating it yields CASKSGGALNEQFF.

The rearrangement uses TRBV25-1 and TRBJ2-5; 9 bases map to TRBD2. Matching the DNA end better, TRBJ2-7 makes the J call doubtful. Germline V gene lookup returns CDR1 MGHDK and CDR2 SYGVNS. This CDR3 spans 13 amino acids. CDR3: CASGGGVAYEQYF. CDR3 DNA sequence: TGTGCCAGCGGCGGGGGGGTTGCCTACGAGCAGTACTTC.

V and J are TRBV29-1 and TRBJ2-1, with D perhaps matching TRBD1 (6 bases). CDR1 and CDR2 from the germline V gene are SQVTM and ANQGSEA. This CDR3 has 14 residues. Trimming removed 7 bases from V and 0 bases from J, with 13 bases in between. The DNA for the CDR3 is TGCAGCGCCCATGCAGGGGTCTCCTACAATGAGCAGTTCTTC. Encoded protein: CSAHAGVSYNEQFF.

V and J are TRBV2 and TRBJ2-6; no firm D call. The CDR3 covers 14 residues. Germline loops: CDR1 SNHLY, CDR2 FYNNEI. Trimming shortened V by 5 bases and J by 2 bases, and 7 bases separated the two germline ends. The CDR3 DNA follows: TGTGCCAGCAGTCAGGTGGCTGGGGCCAACGTCCTGACTTTC. It yields the protein CASSQVAGANVLTF.